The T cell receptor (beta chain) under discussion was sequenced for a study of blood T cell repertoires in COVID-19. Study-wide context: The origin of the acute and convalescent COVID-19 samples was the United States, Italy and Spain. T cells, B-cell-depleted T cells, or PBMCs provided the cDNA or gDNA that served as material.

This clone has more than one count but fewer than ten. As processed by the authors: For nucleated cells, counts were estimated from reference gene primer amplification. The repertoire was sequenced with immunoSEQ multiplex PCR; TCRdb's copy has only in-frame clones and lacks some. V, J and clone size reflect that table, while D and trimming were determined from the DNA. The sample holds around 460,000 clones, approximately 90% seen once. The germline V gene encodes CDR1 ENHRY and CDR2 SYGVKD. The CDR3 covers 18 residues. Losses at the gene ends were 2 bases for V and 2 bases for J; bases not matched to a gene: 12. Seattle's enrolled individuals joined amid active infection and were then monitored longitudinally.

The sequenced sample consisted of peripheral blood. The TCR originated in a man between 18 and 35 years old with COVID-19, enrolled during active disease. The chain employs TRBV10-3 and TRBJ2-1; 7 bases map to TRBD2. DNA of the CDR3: TGTGCCATCAGTGAGGGGGTGGGCGGGAGTAAGACCTACAATGAGCAGTTCTTC. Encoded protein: CAISEGVGGSKTYNEQFF.